This TCR beta chain is from a study of T cell changes during pregnancy in multiple sclerosis. Assay used: immunoSEQ multiplex PCR; TCRdb lists only in-frame clones, some missing. The sample shows about 49,000 clones, about 92% of them seen only once. The CDR3 extends over 13 amino acids. With V trimmed by 5 bases and J by 6 bases, 2 bases remained unmatched. Germline V gives CDR1 MNHEY, CDR2 SVGAGI. The sample was peripheral blood, taken after pregnancy. The gene calls are TRBV6-5 and TRBJ2-4; 9 bases match TRBD1. This TCR was sampled from a female donor with multiple sclerosis, enrolled in a pregnancy study. CDR3: CASSVGQGNIQYF. DNA of the CDR3: TGTGCCAGCAGTGTGGGACAGGGAAACATTCAGTACTTC.